This entry lists 17 T cell receptor beta chains sequenced from one sample in a study of identical twins. From the 5' RACE reads, TCRdb called clonotypes with MiXCR, one entry per CDR3 protein. The data hold about 470,000 distinct CDR3 sequences, with roughly 24% observed a single time. The sample was also reused in another study, on T cells expressing NK-cell markers.

The sequencing input was CD4+ T cells sorted from blood. The receptors originated from a young woman in good health.

This clonotype was seen ten or more times. The chain combines TRBV7-2 with TRBJ2-1; 13 bases match TRBD2. The germline gives CDR1 SGHTA, CDR2 FQGNSA. The CDR3 has 17 residues. The V gene end was trimmed by 0 bases and the J gene end by 5 bases; junction bases not matched to a gene: 4. The CDR3 DNA reads TGTGCCAGCAGCTTAGCCATTACTAGCGGGAGGGACAATGAGCAGTTCTTC. Encoded protein: CASSLAITSGRDNEQFF.

This clonotype was seen a few times. J is TRBJ1-5 and V is TRBV7-9; D is ambiguous. Trimming took 0 bases from V and 5 from J, leaving 5 bases between them. Germline assignment: CDR1 SEHNR and CDR2 FQNEAQ (reference sequence). The CDR3 covers 13 residues. The CDR3, as DNA: TGTGCCAGCAGCTTAGCCGAGGATCAGCCCCAGCATTTT. Translation gives CASSLAEDQPQHF.

The chain uses TRBV6-2 or TRBV6-3 and TRBJ2-7, with TRBD2 matching 10 bases. The CDR3 length is 14 residues. The trim removed 6 bases at V and 3 bases at J, leaving 5 bases unmatched. The germline gives CDR1 MNHEY, CDR2 SVGEGT. For the CDR3, the DNA is TGTGCCAGCAGAGGTAGCGGGAGGAACTACGAGCAGTACTTC. Translation gives CASRGSGRNYEQYF.

J is TRBJ2-4 and V is TRBV9; 8 nucleotides match TRBD2. The germline V gene has CDR1 SGDLS and CDR2 YYNGEE. This CDR3 region has 16 residues. V was pared by 0 bases and J by 5 bases, with 7 bases of the junction left unmatched. CDR3 DNA sequence: TGTGCCAGCAGCGTAGCGCCCGGGGGGGAAGAAAACATTCAGTACTTC. Translating gives CASSVAPGGEENIQYF.

The chain uses TRBV20-1 and TRBJ2-2; 12 bases agree with TRBD2. V lost 0 bases, J lost 6 bases, and 5 bases stayed unmatched. The CDR3 extends over 16 amino acids. Germline CDR1 reads DFQATT; CDR2 reads SNEGSKA (reference sequence). The CDR3 protein is CSARDLLAGGSGELFF. As DNA, the CDR3 is TGCAGTGCTAGAGATCTTCTAGCGGGAGGGTCCGGGGAGCTGTTTTTT.

This clonotype was picked up a small number of times. The J gene is TRBJ2-7, the V gene TRBV7-2, with no clear D. Trimming took off 4 bases at V and 0 bases at J, with 13 bases between the two ends. Germline loops: CDR1 SGHTA, CDR2 FQGNSA. CDR3 size: 15 residues. In DNA, the CDR3 is TGTGCCAGCAGCTCCACATGGGATCACTCCTACGAGCAGTACTTC. It yields the protein CASSSTWDHSYEQYF.

This clonotype was observed a handful of times. The V call is TRBV11-2, the J call TRBJ1-5; no clear D gene. The CDR3 is 13 amino acids. Germline V gene sequence: CDR1 SGHAT, CDR2 FQNNGV. The ends were cut back, 1 base at V and 6 bases at J, with 7 bases in the middle. The chain's CDR3 is CASSLGLSQPQHF. For the CDR3, the DNA is TGTGCCAGCAGCTTAGGCCTAAGTCAGCCCCAGCATTTT.

The chain carries TRBV7-9 and TRBJ2-1; a possible D gene is TRBD2 (6 bases). The V and J ends lost 4 bases and 11 bases respectively, with 21 bases between them. This CDR3 spans 15 amino acids. Germline CDR1 is SEHNR and CDR2 is FQNEAQ (reference sequence). As DNA, the CDR3 is TGTGCCAGCAGCTCAACCGGGACTGCCTCAAGGAAGCAGTTCTTC. Translating gives CASSSTGTASRKQFF.

The chain couples TRBV5-1 to TRBJ1-2, with a weak D call TRBD1 (6 bases). Trimming shortened V by 0 bases and J by 5 bases, and 11 bases separated the two germline ends. Germline V gene data show CDR1 as SGHRS and CDR2 as YFSETQ. CDR3 length: 14 residues. The CDR3 region is CASSLGQEGYGYTF. The CDR3 bases are TGCGCCAGCAGCTTGGGACAGGAAGGTTATGGCTACACCTTC. The full variable domain, rest sourced from reference TRBV5-1 and TRBJ1-2, is KAGVTQTPRYLIKTRGQQVTLSCSPISGHRSVSWYQQTPGQGLQFLFEYFSETQRNKGNFPGRFSGRQFSNSRSEMNVSTLELGDSALYLCASSLGQEGYGYTFGSGTRLTVV.

This clonotype turned up a few times. The chain carries TRBV15 and TRBJ2-7; D is undetermined. The V gene lost 5 bases and the J gene lost 9 bases, with 11 bases spanning the gap. CDR3 length: 11 residues. From germline, CDR1 is LNHNV and CDR2 YYDKDF (reference sequence). CDR3 DNA sequence: TGTGCCACCAGCCTTGGAGTCGGGCAGTACTTC. It specifies CATSLGVGQYF.

This chain uses TRBV20-1 with TRBJ2-3, with D uncertain. Trimming removed 6 bases from V and 3 bases from J, with 16 bases in between. The CDR3 loop spans 14 amino acids. Germline CDR1 reads DFQATT; CDR2 reads SNEGSKA (reference sequence). The CDR3 DNA reads TGCAGTGCCGGGCGTCCGTCGATTACAGATACGCAGTATTTT. Translated, it gives CSAGRPSITDTQYF.

This clonotype was counted only a few times. The chain is built from TRBV29-1 and TRBJ1-2, with 9 nucleotides matching TRBD1. CDR1 SQVTM and CDR2 ANQGSEA come from the germline V gene. Trimming cost V 3 bases and J 12 bases; bases outside gene matches: 8. The CDR3 length is 12 residues. CDR3 DNA: TGCAGCGTTGATCGGCTAGGACAGGGGAACACCTTC. Its translation is CSVDRLGQGNTF.

This clonotype was seen a handful of times. The rearrangement joins TRBV5-1 to TRBJ1-2, with 7 bases fitting TRBD1. Germline V gives CDR1 SGHRS, CDR2 YFSETQ. CDR3 length: 14 amino acids. V gave up 0 bases and J gave up 3 bases; unmatched junction bases: 2. CDR3 region: CASSLEGADYGYTF. The CDR3 coding sequence is TGCGCCAGCAGCTTGGAGGGGGCGGACTATGGCTACACCTTC.

The chain combines TRBV6-2 or TRBV6-3 with TRBJ2-1, with 9 bases fitting TRBD2. Germline CDR1 is MNHEY and CDR2 is SVGEGT. V was clipped by 6 bases and J by 5 bases; unmatched bases: 8. The CDR3 contains 15 residues. CDR3 coding DNA: TGTGCCAGCAGACGAGAGCGGGAGGCAAACAATGAGCAGTTCTTC. It codes for CASRREREANNEQFF.

The chain uses TRBV12-3 or TRBV12-4 and TRBJ2-2, with TRBD2 as a possible D gene (5 bases). Trimming removed 3 bases from V and 4 bases from J, with 9 bases in between. The CDR3 length is 14 residues. As DNA, the CDR3 is TGTGCCAGCAGTTTTAGAGGGAGCACCGGGGAGCTGTTTTTT. Translated, it gives CASSFRGSTGELFF.

Ten or more counts support this clonotype. DNA for the CDR3: TGTGCCAGCAGTTTGCAGGGGGGAAGTTCACCCCTCCACTTT. Its translation: CASSLQGGSSPLHF. The chain is built from TRBV12-3 or TRBV12-4 and TRBJ1-6; 7 bases are shared with TRBD1. Germline trimming cut 3 bases from V and 9 bases from J; bases unmatched to any gene: 5. The CDR3 contains 14 residues.

The chain combines TRBV20-1 with TRBJ1-2; TRBD1 aligns across 7 bases. The CDR3 covers 15 residues. Trimming at V came to 3 bases and at J to 0 bases, leaving 7 bases not matched to a gene. Germline assignment: CDR1 DFQATT and CDR2 SNEGSKA (reference sequence). The CDR3 reads CSARRPGTANYGYTF. As DNA, the CDR3 is TGCAGTGCTAGGCGACCCGGGACAGCTAACTATGGCTACACCTTC.